This entry lists 21 T cell receptor beta chains sequenced from one sample in a study of OX40 agonist ivuxolimab in advanced cancers. Only in-frame clones appear in the TCRdb table, and some are missing; sequencing was by immunoSEQ multiplex PCR. The table records about 98,000 clones, about 85% of them present only once. The sample consisted of CD4+ or CD8+ T cells sorted from blood, taken in a trial of the OX40 agonist ivuxolimab. These receptors all come from an adult with an advanced solid tumor such as melanoma, head and neck, liver or kidney cancer.

This rearrangement joins TRBV5-4 to TRBJ2-5, with a possible D match to TRBD2 (5 bases). Germline CDR1 reads SGHNT; CDR2 reads YYREEE (reference sequence). This CDR3 is 16 amino acids long. V lost 0 bases to trimming and J lost 0 bases, with 12 bases between them. The CDR3 is CASSLAGKKNQETQYF. DNA for the CDR3: TGTGCCAGCAGCTTGGCCGGGAAGAAGAACCAAGAGACCCAGTACTTC.

V usage is TRBV6-5 and J usage is TRBJ1-2; possibly TRBD1 for D (6 bases). The CDR3 length is 15 residues. Germline CDR1 and CDR2: MNHEY and SVGAGI. V gave up 2 bases and J gave up 4 bases, with 14 bases separating them. The CDR3 reads CASSYTTGFAYGYTF. The CDR3 DNA reads as TGTGCCAGCAGTTACACCACAGGGTTCGCCTATGGCTACACCTTC.

The rearrangement links TRBV18 to TRBJ1-1; unclear D gene. The CDR3 sequence is 12 residues long. Looked up from germline, CDR1 is KGHSH and CDR2 is LQKENI. Trimming shortened V by 2 bases and J by 4 bases, and 5 bases separated the two germline ends. The CDR3 coding sequence is TGTGCCAGCTCACCAGAGGCCACTGAAGCTTTCTTT. Amino acid sequence: CASSPEATEAFF.

The chain carries TRBV2 and TRBJ2-2, with D hard to call. The V gene's germline CDR1 is SNHLY and CDR2 FYNNEI. V shed 2 bases and J shed 1 base, with 5 bases lying between them. The CDR3 runs 14 residues. In nucleotides, the CDR3 is TGTGCCAGCAGTGAATTCTGGAACACCGGGGAGCTGTTTTTT. Translation: CASSEFWNTGELFF.

In the case of this clone: This sample includes further DNA sequences coding for the same CDR3. The gene calls are TRBV7-9 and TRBJ2-1, with 8 bases lining up with TRBD2. The CDR3 is made up of 15 amino acids. CDR1 SEHNR and CDR2 FQNEAQ come from the germline V gene (reference sequence). J lost 4 bases, V lost 2 bases, and 4 bases had no gene match. The CDR3 protein is CASSLQSGSYNEQFF. In DNA, the CDR3 is TGTGCCAGCAGCTTACAGAGCGGGAGTTACAATGAGCAGTTCTTC.

This clone showed up just once. V and J are TRBV7-9 and TRBJ2-1, with D unclear. V was shortened by 6 bases and J by 2 bases, with 8 bases between the two germline ends. The germline V gene encodes CDR1 SEHNR and CDR2 FQNEAQ (reference sequence). The CDR3 covers 13 residues. The CDR3 loop reads CASSNPPYNEQFF. CDR3 coding DNA: TGTGCCAGCAGTAACCCCCCCTACAATGAGCAGTTCTTC.

This chain connects TRBV30 to TRBJ2-1; D is perhaps TRBD1 or TRBD2 (5 bases each). CDR1 and CDR2 from the germline V gene are GTSNPN and SVGIG (reference sequence). Trimming took 2 bases from V and 10 from J, leaving 15 bases between them. The CDR3 is made up of 13 amino acids. CDR3 in amino acids: CAWSPFLGREQFF. As DNA, the CDR3 is TGTGCCTGGAGTCCTTTCTTGGGACGAGAGCAGTTCTTC.

The chain carries TRBV21-1 and TRBJ2-1; the table's D call of TRBD1 was not tested on the DNA. TRBV21-1 is flagged as a pseudogene. CDR3 length: 12 residues. In nucleotides, the CDR3 is TGTGCCAGCAGCCAGGGGTGCAATGAGCAGTTCTTC. Translated: CASSQGCNEQFF.

The chain has TRBV6-1 and TRBJ2-6; D unclear. V gave up 4 bases and J gave up 1 base, with 8 bases separating them. Germline assignment: CDR1 MNHNS and CDR2 SASEGT. CDR3 length equals 15 residues. The chain's CDR3 is CASSGWLSGANVLTF. CDR3 sequence (DNA): TGTGCCAGCAGTGGCTGGCTGTCTGGGGCCAACGTCCTGACTTTC.

This clone was seen a single time. V is TRBV28 and J is TRBJ2-3, with D possibly called TRBD1 or TRBD2 (5 bases each). Between the trimmed V and J ends, which lost 10 bases and 7 bases, there was a span of 27 bases. Germline V gene data show CDR1 as MDHEN and CDR2 as SYDVKM. This CDR3 region has 16 residues. CDR3 sequence: CATYGPSRDQKHTQYF. CDR3 nucleotide sequence: TGTGCCACTTACGGACCTAGCCGGGACCAGAAGCATACGCAGTATTTT.

DNA of the CDR3: TGTGCCAGCAGTTTCGGGGCAAAGGGAGAGCTGTTTTTT. This gives the protein CASSFGAKGELFF. The rearrangement joins TRBV28 to TRBJ2-2; tentatively, D is TRBD1 or TRBD2 (5 bases each). This CDR3 contains 13 residues. Germline CDR1 is MDHEN and CDR2 is SYDVKM. Between the trimmed V and J ends, which lost 3 bases and 11 bases, there was a span of 13 bases.

V gene TRBV5-1 combines with J gene TRBJ2-5; D is possibly TRBD1 or TRBD2 (6 bases each). Trimming took off 2 bases at V and 3 bases at J, with 14 bases between the two ends. The CDR3 runs to 15 residues. The germline CDR1 and CDR2 sequences are SGHRS and YFSETQ. In DNA form, the CDR3 reads TGCGCCAGCAGCTTAACCGGGGGCCCCGAAGAGACCCAGTACTTC. Residues: CASSLTGGPEETQYF.

V gene TRBV21-1 combines with J gene TRBJ1-2. TRBV21-1 is shown as a pseudogene. The CDR3 is 15 amino acids. DNA for the CDR3: TGTGCCAGCAGCAAAGAAATCGGAACCTACTATGGCTACACCTTC. Amino acid sequence: CASSKEIGTYYGYTF.

The table lists this clone with a count of one. V gene TRBV2 combines with J gene TRBJ2-7; 7 nucleotides align to TRBD1. Trimming took 2 bases from V and 4 from J; bases not matched to a gene: 5. The CDR3 sequence is 14 residues long. Germline lookup yields CDR1 SNHLY and CDR2 FYNNEI. The CDR3 sequence is CASSEQGVGYEQYV. The CDR3, as DNA: TGTGCCAGCAGTGAACAGGGGGTCGGTTACGAGCAGTACGTC.

The V call is TRBV30, the J call TRBJ2-3; D not certain. The CDR3 runs to 10 residues. The V end lost 5 bases, the J end lost 7 bases, and 7 bases lay between the germline ends. CDR1 is GTSNPN and CDR2 is SVGIG in the germline V gene (reference sequence). The CDR3 DNA is TGTGCCTGGGGTAGGAATACGCAGTATTTT. Encoded protein: CAWGRNTQYF.

The J gene is TRBJ2-7, the V gene TRBV5-1; maybe TRBD2 (5 bases). Trimming removed 5 bases from V and 0 bases from J, with 12 bases in between. The CDR3 has 14 amino acids. Germline loops: CDR1 SGHRS, CDR2 YFSETQ. The CDR3 loop is CASSSASGSYEQYF. The CDR3 nucleotides read TGCGCCAGCAGTTCAGCAAGCGGCTCCTACGAGCAGTACTTC.

V and J are TRBV4-2 and TRBJ1-6; a possible D gene is TRBD1 (5 bases). Germline assignment: CDR1 LGHNA and CDR2 YNFKEQ. The CDR3 has 17 residues. The V end was cut by 0 bases, the J end by 4 bases, with 13 bases between. The CDR3 nucleotides read TGTGCCAGCAGCCAAGATGCTGCGGGGCCATATAATTCACCCCTCCACTTT. Residues: CASSQDAAGPYNSPLHF.

V and J are TRBV29-1 and TRBJ1-2, with D unresolved. This CDR3 is built from 12 residues. Per germline, CDR1 SQVTM and CDR2 ANQGSEA. V lost 7 bases and J lost 8, with 17 bases in between. Here the CDR3 reads CSAKQEDQGYTF. In DNA, the CDR3 is TGCAGCGCAAAACAAGAGGATCAGGGCTACACCTTC.

This clone occurred once. The rearrangement joins TRBV19 to TRBJ1-1, with D possibly matching TRBD1 (5 bases). Trimming shortened V by 5 bases and J by 8 bases, and 21 bases separated the two germline ends. Germline V gene sequence: CDR1 LNHDA, CDR2 SQIVND (reference sequence). The CDR3 is 15 residues long. DNA for the CDR3: TGTGCCAGTAGTTTTGGGACGGAGAAAAGACAAGAAGCTTTCTTT. Amino acids: CASSFGTEKRQEAFF. Full variable domain (missing parts from reference TRBV19 and TRBJ1-1): DGGITQSPKYLFRKEGQNVTLSCEQNLNHDAMYWYRQDPGQGLRLIYYSQIVNDFQKGDIAEGYSVSREKKESFPLTVTSAQKNPTAFYLCASSFGTEKRQEAFFGQGTRLTVV.

In DNA, the CDR3 is TGCGCCAGCAGTTCCGGTGGAGGAAGGTATGGCTACACCTTC. Translation gives CASSSGGGRYGYTF. The chain carries TRBV4-1 and TRBJ1-2, with D uncertain. The germline V gene encodes CDR1 MGHRA and CDR2 YSYEKL. Trimming left V 6 bases short and J 5 bases short, with 16 bases between. The CDR3 covers 14 residues.

The chain employs TRBV6-5 and TRBJ2-7, with 10 bases fitting TRBD1. The length of the CDR3 is 15 residues. CDR1 MNHEY and CDR2 SVGAGI come from the germline V gene. Germline trimming cut 6 bases from V and 6 bases from J; bases unmatched to any gene: 11. CDR3 nucleotides: TGTGCCAGCAGCCCCCGGGACAGGGGCTTTCGCGAGCAGTACTTC. Translation: CASSPRDRGFREQYF.